This T cell receptor beta chain was obtained from a study of blood T cell repertoires in COVID-19. Study in general: The analysed material was cDNA or gDNA that came from T cells, B-cell-depleted T cells, or PBMCs.

The CDR3 sequence is 16 residues long. Per the germline V gene, CDR1 is SGHTA and CDR2 is FQGNSA. Trimming removed 1 base from V and 3 bases from J, with 13 bases in between. In the source study's methods: Cell counts per sample came from amplifying reference gene primers. Sequencing used immunoSEQ multiplex PCR; TCRdb keeps in-frame clones, though not all of them. V and J calls and clone size come straight from that table; D and trimming were deduced from the DNA. This sample has tens of thousands of clones, with approximately 84% found just once. This sequence joins TRBV7-2 and TRBJ1-5; D uncertain. The sequencing sample was made of peripheral blood. The TCR was taken from a man aged 45-65 years with active COVID-19. The CDR3 sequence is CASSLGHQSHNQPQHF. In nucleotides, the CDR3 is TGTGCCAGCAGCTTAGGGCACCAGTCCCACAATCAGCCCCAGCATTTT.